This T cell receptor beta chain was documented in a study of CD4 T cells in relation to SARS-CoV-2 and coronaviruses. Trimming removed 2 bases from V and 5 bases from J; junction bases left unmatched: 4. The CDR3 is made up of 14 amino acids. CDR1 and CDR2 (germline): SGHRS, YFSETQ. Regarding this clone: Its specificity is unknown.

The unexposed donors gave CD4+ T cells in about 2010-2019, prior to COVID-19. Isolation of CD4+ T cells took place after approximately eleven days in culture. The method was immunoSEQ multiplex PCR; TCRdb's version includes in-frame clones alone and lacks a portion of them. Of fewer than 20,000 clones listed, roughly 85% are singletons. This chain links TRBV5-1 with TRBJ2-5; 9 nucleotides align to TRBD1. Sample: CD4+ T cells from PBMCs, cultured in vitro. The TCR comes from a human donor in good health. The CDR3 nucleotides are TGCGCCAGCAGCTTAACAGGGGGCTCGGAGACCCAGTACTTC. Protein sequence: CASSLTGGSETQYF.